This is a list of T cell receptor beta chains from one sample in a study of blood T cell repertoires in COVID-19. Data came from immunoSEQ multiplex PCR; TCRdb stores just in-frame clones and leaves some out. The sample records around 250,000 clones, approximately 88% being singletons. Input material: PBMCs or T cells enriched from blood (not recorded which). The receptor set was obtained from a woman in her forties with acute COVID-19. Each CDR3 is given with its conserved first and last residue. The order of the fields is clone size, V gene, D gene, J gene, CDR3 protein, CDR3 DNA. A D gene is named only where the DNA matches it firmly. Not every row has a clone size; where given, it reads once, few, many or a size class.

NA	TRBV18	TRBD2	TRBJ2-5	CASSLLAGGPNSETQYF	TGTGCCAGCTCACTTTTAGCGGGAGGGCCCAACTCAGAGACCCAGTACTTC
NA	TRBV10-1	TRBD1	TRBJ2-7	CASSGQGADEQYF	TGCGCCAGCAGTGGACAGGGGGCGGACGAGCAGTACTTC
few	TRBV5-1	TRBD1	TRBJ1-5	CASSLEGQGNQPQHF	TGCGCCAGCAGCTTGGAGGGACAGGGCAATCAGCCCCAGCATTTT
NA	TRBV30	TRBD2	TRBJ2-1	CAWSTERGDEQFF	TGTGCCTGGAGTACTGAGCGGGGCGATGAGCAGTTCTTC
NA	TRBV12-3/TRBV12-4	TRBD1	TRBJ1-5	CASSLGGGQPQHF	TGTGCCAGCAGTTTAGGAGGGGGCCAGCCCCAGCATTTT
few	TRBV4-1	TRBD1	TRBJ2-3	CASSPPDREDTQYF	TGCGCCAGCAGCCCTCCAGACAGGGAAGATACGCAGTATTTT
NA	TRBV7-9	TRBD2	TRBJ2-5	CASSLSLAEETQYF	TGTGCCAGCAGCTTGTCCCTAGCGGAAGAGACCCAGTACTTC
NA	TRBV27	NA	TRBJ2-1	CASSSLSSYNEQFF	TGTGCCAGCAGTTCCCTGAGCTCCTACAATGAGCAGTTCTTC
NA	TRBV28	TRBD2	TRBJ2-5	CASSIVGGETQYF	TGTGCCAGTAGTATTGTGGGGGGGGAGACCCAGTACTTC
NA	TRBV7-8	TRBD2	TRBJ2-1	CASSLGVAGYNEQFF	TGTGCCAGCAGCTTAGGAGTAGCGGGTTACAATGAGCAGTTCTTC
NA	TRBV9	NA	TRBJ2-7	CASSVDLGDEQYF	TGTGCCAGCAGCGTAGATCTCGGAGACGAGCAGTACTTC
few	TRBV27	NA	TRBJ2-3	CASSFEGPVDTQYF	TGTGCCAGCAGTTTTGAGGGTCCCGTCGATACGCAGTATTTT
NA	TRBV19	NA	TRBJ1-2	CASSMERATNFGYTF	TGTGCCAGTAGTATGGAGCGAGCCACTAATTTTGGCTACACCTTC
NA	TRBV2	TRBD2	TRBJ2-7	CASSEALGASGSFWEQYF	TGTGCCAGCAGTGAAGCGCTGGGGGCTAGCGGGAGCTTTTGGGAGCAGTACTTC
NA	TRBV10-3	NA	TRBJ2-5	CATQDRTSTETQYF	TGTGCCACCCAAGACAGGACAAGCACCGAGACCCAGTACTTC
NA	TRBV10-1	NA	TRBJ1-4	CASSERQAEKLFF	TGCGCCAGCAGTGAAAGACAGGCTGAAAAACTGTTTTTT
once	TRBV19	NA	TRBJ1-1	CASSIGEGSTEAFF	TGTGCCAGTAGTATAGGGGAGGGGAGCACTGAAGCTTTCTTT
NA	TRBV12-3/TRBV12-4	TRBD2	TRBJ2-7	CASSGLGEQYF	TGTGCCAGCAGCGGACTAGGCGAGCAGTACTTC
NA	TRBV10-2	NA	TRBJ2-7	CASSGSYEQYF	TGCGCCAGCAGTGGTTCTTACGAGCAGTACTTC
once	TRBV27	NA	TRBJ2-1	CASSFSARTDSYNEQFF	TGTGCCAGCAGTTTCTCTGCGCGGACAGACTCCTACAATGAGCAGTTCTTC
NA	TRBV7-2	TRBD1	TRBJ1-2	CASSLGQISNYGYTF	TGTGCCAGCAGCCTGGGACAGATTTCTAACTATGGCTACACCTTC
NA	TRBV19	NA	TRBJ2-1	CASSIMSGSIYNEQFF	TGTGCCAGTAGTATAATGAGCGGTTCAATTTACAATGAGCAGTTCTTC
NA	TRBV10-3	TRBD2	TRBJ2-1	CAIRESVTTGLAENEQFF	TGTGCCATTAGGGAGAGTGTTACTACCGGGCTAGCGGAGAATGAGCAGTTCTTC
NA	TRBV19	TRBD1	TRBJ1-5	CASRPGTGSNQPQHF	TGTGCCAGCCGTCCCGGGACAGGGAGCAATCAGCCCCAGCATTTT
NA	TRBV2	TRBD1	TRBJ2-3	CASTGGQGAVADTQYF	TGTGCCAGCACCGGAGGACAGGGGGCCGTGGCAGATACGCAGTATTTT
NA	TRBV9	TRBD2	TRBJ2-1	CASSPGAGVWVNEQFF	TGTGCCAGCAGCCCGGGAGCGGGAGTCTGGGTCAATGAGCAGTTCTTC
NA	TRBV5-6	TRBD1	TRBJ2-5	CASSLDVTGGAETQYF	TGTGCCAGCAGCTTGGATGTGACAGGGGGCGCGGAGACCCAGTACTTC
NA	TRBV11-3	TRBD1	TRBJ2-7	CASSPRAGGSYEQYF	TGTGCCAGCAGCCCCCGGGCAGGGGGCAGTTACGAGCAGTACTTC
NA	TRBV11-2	TRBD1	TRBJ1-2	CASSSSTYRGGYTF	TGTGCCAGCAGCTCATCAACATACAGGGGAGGCTACACCTTC
once	TRBV5-1	NA	TRBJ2-1	CASSVDLSSYNEQFF	TGCGCCAGCAGCGTTGACTTGAGCTCCTACAATGAGCAGTTCTTC
NA	TRBV29-1	TRBD1	TRBJ2-7	CSVGTGGYEQYF	TGCAGCGTTGGCACAGGGGGCTACGAGCAGTACTTC